These T cell receptor beta chains were read from a single sample in a study of T cells in narcolepsy. TCRdb keeps only in-frame clones here, not all; method: immunoSEQ multiplex PCR. The sample lists fewer than 30,000 clones, more than 70% occurring once. Sequenced input: CD45RA- memory CD4+ T cells from PBMCs. These receptors were collected from a human donor with narcolepsy. Both conserved end residues are trimmed from each CDR3.

>TRBJ2-7|13|TRBV21-1
ASNSGQTYPHEQY
>TRBJ2-3|15|TRBV4-1
ASSQVGRDRGTDTQY
>TRBJ2-7|10|TRBV30
AWRAGSYEQY
>TRBJ2-1|12|TRBV9
ASSVLAENNEQF
>TRBJ2-7|16|TRBV27
ASSFLSGQGGKRGEQY
>TRBJ1-4|13|TRBV9
ASSPTLRTNEKLF
>TRBJ1-5|13|TRBV7-2
ASSLAPGGVQPQH
>TRBJ2-1|14|TRBV10-3
AIRGGLTSSYNEQF
>TRBJ2-1|12|TRBV19
ASGTSGSYNEQF
>TRBJ1-2|13|TRBV18
ASSPAEGANYGYT
>TRBJ2-1|14|TRBV28
ASSETGTSGTNEQF
>TRBJ2-5|10|TRBV5-6
ASSSGRETQY
>NA|11|TRBV11-1
ASSSPPAYEQY
>TRBJ2-7|11|TRBV19
ASRRQSSYEQY
>TRBJ2-5|10|TRBV9
ASSVGEETQY
>TRBJ2-5|11|TRBV6-1
ALTAELQETQY
>TRBJ2-3|14|TRBV27
ASSWGLAGATDTQY
>TRBJ2-2|12|TRBV30
AWSVSTNTGELF
>TRBJ2-6|16|TRBV19
ASSPLPGGVAGANVLT
>TRBJ1-1|14|TRBV5-1
ASSQRQGGRNTEAF
>TRBJ2-1|13|TRBV9
ASSEGALYYNEQF
>TRBJ1-1|14|TRBV2
ASRLLWTEMNTEAF
>TRBJ2-7|13|TRBV19
ATAVQPHYPGEQY
>TRBJ1-2|13|TRBV14
ASSPGHLFNYGYT
>TRBJ2-6|15|TRBV5-4
ASSPTGGPVGANVLT
>TRBJ1-2|13|TRBV7-2
ASSLDNRGSYGYT
>TRBJ2-1|14|TRBV7-8
ASSLGSAGGFNEQF
>TRBJ2-1|16|TRBV5-1
ASSKNPSGGSSYNEQF
>TRBJ1-3|12|TRBV11-2
ASSASRAGNTIY
>TRBJ2-7|11|TRBV7-9
ASSSQGLGEQY
>TRBJ2-7|9|TRBV29-1
SVVTAYEQY
>TRBJ1-6|13|TRBV19
ASSSTGQANSPLH